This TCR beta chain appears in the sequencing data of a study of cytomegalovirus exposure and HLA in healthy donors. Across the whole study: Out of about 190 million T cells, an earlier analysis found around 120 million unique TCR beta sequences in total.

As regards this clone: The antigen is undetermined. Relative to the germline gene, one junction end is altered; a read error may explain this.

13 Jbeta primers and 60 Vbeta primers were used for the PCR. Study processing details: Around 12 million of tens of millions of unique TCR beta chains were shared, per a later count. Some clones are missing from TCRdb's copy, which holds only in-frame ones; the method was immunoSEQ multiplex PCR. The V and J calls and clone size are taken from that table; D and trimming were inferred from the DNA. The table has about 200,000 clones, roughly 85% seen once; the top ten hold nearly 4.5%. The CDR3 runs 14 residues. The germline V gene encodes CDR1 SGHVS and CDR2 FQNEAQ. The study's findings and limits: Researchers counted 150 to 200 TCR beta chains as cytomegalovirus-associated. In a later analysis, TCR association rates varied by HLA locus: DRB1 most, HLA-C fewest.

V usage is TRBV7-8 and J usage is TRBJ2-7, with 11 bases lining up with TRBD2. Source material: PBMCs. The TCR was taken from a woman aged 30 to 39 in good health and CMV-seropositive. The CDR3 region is CASSVAGGLYEQYF. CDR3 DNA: TGTGCCAGCAGCGTAGCGGGAGGGCTCTACGAGCAGTACTTC.